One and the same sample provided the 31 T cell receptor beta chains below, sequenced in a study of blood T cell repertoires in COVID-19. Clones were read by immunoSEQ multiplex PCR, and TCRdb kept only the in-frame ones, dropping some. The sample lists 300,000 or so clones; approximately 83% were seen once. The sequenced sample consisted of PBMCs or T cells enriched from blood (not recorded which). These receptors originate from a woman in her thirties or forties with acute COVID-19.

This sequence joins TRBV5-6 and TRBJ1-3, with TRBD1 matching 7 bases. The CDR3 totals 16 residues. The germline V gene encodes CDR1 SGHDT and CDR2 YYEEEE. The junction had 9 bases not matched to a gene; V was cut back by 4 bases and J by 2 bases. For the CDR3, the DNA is TGTGCCAGCAGCGCAAGATCTACAGGGGCTGGAAACACCATATATTTT. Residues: CASSARSTGAGNTIYF.

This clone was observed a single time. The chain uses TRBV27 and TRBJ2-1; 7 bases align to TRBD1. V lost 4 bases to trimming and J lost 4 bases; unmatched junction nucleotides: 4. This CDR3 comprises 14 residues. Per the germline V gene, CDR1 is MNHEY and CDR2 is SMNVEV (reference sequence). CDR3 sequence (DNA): TGTGCCAGCAGTTGGGACAGAACGTACAATGAGCAGTTCTTC. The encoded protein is CASSWDRTYNEQFF.

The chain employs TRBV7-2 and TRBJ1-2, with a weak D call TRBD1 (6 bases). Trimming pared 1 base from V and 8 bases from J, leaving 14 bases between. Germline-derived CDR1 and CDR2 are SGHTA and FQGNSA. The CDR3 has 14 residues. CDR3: CASSLELGRGGYTF. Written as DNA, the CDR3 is TGTGCCAGCAGCTTAGAACTAGGCAGGGGAGGCTACACCTTC.

The CDR3 bases are TGTGCCAGCAGCCACCGACAGGTCCTCTCCTACGAGCAGTACTTC. Translated, it gives CASSHRQVLSYEQYF. The genes are TRBV11-2 and TRBJ2-7; D is perhaps TRBD1 (6 bases). V was trimmed by 5 bases and J by 0 bases, leaving 14 bases between them. Germline CDR1 reads SGHAT; CDR2 reads FQNNGV. The CDR3 length is 15 residues.

This CDR3 reads CASSLAPAAQQYF. The CDR3 DNA follows: TGTGCCAGCAGTTTAGCCCCCGCGGCCCAGCAGTACTTC. J is TRBJ2-7 and V is TRBV28; no clear D. V lost 2 bases, J lost 8 bases, and 13 bases lay in between. CDR3 length equals 13 residues. Germline CDR1 and CDR2: MDHEN and SYDVKM.

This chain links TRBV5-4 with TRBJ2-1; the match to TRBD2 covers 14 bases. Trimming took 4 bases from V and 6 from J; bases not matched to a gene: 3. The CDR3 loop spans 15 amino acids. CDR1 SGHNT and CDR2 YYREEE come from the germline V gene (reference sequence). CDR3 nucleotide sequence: TGTGCCAGCAGCCCGGGACTAGCGGGAGTCAATGAGCAGTTCTTC. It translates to CASSPGLAGVNEQFF.

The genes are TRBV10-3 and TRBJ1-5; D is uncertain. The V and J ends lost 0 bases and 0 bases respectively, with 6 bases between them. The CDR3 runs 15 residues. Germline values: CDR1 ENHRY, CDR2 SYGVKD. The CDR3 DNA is TGTGCCATCAGTGAGTCGACATTTAGCAATCAGCCCCAGCATTTT. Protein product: CAISESTFSNQPQHF.

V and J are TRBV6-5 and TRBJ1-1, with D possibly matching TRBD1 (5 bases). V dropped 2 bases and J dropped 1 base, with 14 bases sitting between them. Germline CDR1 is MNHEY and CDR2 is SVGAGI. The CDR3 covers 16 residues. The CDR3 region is CASSYPWGRGNTEAFF. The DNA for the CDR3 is TGTGCCAGCAGTTACCCGTGGGGGAGGGGGAACACTGAAGCTTTCTTT.

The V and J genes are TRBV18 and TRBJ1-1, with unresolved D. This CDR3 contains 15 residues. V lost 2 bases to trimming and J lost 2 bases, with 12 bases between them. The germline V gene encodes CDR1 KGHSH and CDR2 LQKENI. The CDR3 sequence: CASSPSPRGNTEAFF. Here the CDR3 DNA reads TGTGCCAGCTCACCAAGCCCCCGGGGAAACACTGAAGCTTTCTTT.

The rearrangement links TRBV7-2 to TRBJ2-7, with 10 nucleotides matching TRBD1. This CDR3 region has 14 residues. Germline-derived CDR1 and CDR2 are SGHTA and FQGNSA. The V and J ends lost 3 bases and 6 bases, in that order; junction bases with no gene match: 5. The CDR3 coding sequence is TGTGCCAGCAGCTTCGGACAGGGGGAAGGCGAGCAGTACTTC. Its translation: CASSFGQGEGEQYF.

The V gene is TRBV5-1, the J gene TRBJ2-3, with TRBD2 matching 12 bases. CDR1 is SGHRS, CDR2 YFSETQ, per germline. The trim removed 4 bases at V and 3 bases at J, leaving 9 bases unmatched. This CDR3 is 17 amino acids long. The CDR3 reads CASSRGLAGGLTDTQYF. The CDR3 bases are TGCGCCAGCAGCCGGGGTCTAGCGGGGGGGCTTACAGATACGCAGTATTTT.

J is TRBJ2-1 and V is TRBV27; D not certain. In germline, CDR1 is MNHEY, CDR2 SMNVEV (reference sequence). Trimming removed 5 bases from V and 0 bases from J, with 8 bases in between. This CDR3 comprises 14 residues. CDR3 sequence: CASSLVSSYNEQFF. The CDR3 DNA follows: TGTGCCAGCAGTCTGGTCAGCTCCTACAATGAGCAGTTCTTC.

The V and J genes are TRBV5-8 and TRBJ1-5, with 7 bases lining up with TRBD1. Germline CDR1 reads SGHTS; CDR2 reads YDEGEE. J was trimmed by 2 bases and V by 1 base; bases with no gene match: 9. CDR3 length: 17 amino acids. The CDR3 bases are TGTGCCAGCAGCTTGTCAAGACAGGGATCCGGCAATCAGCCCCAGCATTTT. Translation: CASSLSRQGSGNQPQHF.

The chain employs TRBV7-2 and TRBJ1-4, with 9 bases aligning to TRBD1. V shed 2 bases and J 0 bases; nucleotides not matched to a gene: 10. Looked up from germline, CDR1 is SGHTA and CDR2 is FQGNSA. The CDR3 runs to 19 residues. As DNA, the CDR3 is TGTGCCAGCAGCTTAAGATTTGGGACAGGGACCACAACTAATGAAAAACTGTTTTTT. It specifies CASSLRFGTGTTTNEKLFF.

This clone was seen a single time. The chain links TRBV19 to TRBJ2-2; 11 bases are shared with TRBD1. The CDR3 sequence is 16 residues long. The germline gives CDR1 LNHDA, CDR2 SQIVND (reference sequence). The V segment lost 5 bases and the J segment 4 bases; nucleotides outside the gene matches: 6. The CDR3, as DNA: TGTGCCAGTAGTCTTGGACAGGGGGCGGGCACCGGGGAGCTGTTTTTT. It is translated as CASSLGQGAGTGELFF.

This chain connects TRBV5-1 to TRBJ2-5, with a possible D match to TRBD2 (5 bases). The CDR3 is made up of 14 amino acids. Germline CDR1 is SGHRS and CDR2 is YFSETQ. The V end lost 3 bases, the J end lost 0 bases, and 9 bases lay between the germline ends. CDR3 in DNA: TGCGCCAGCAGCTGGTCCGGGGACCAAGAGACCCAGTACTTC. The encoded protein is CASSWSGDQETQYF.

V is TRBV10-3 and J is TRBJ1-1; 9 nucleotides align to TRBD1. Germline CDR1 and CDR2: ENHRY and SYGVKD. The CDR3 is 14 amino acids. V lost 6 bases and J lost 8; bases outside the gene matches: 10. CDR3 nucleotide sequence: TGTGCCATCAGCCCCGCCCGGGACAGGGACGAAGCTTTCTTT. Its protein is CAISPARDRDEAFF.

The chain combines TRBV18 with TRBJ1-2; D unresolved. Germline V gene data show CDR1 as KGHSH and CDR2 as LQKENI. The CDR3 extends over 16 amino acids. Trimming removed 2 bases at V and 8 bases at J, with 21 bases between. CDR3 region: CASSPSREASMLGYTF. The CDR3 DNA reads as TGTGCCAGCTCACCATCTCGGGAGGCTTCTATGTTGGGCTACACCTTC.

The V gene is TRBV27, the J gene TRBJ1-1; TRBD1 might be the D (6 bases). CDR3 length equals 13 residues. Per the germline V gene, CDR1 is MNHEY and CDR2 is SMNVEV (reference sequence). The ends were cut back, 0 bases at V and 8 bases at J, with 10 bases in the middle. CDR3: CASSLSRGSEAFF. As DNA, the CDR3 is TGTGCCAGCAGTTTATCAAGGGGGTCGGAAGCTTTCTTT.

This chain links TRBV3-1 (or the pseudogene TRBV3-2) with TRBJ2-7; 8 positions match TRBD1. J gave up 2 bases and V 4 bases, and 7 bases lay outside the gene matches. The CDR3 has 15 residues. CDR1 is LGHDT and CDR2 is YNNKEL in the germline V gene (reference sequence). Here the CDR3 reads CASSPRDRRPYEQYF. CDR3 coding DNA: TGTGCCAGCAGCCCAAGGGACAGGCGCCCCTACGAGCAGTACTTC.

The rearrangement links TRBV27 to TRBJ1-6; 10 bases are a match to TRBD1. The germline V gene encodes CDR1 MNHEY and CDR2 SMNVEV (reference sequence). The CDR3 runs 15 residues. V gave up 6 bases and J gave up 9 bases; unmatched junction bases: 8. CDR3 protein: CASSLQTGGFSPLHF. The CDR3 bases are TGTGCCAGCAGCCTCCAGACAGGGGGCTTTTCACCCCTCCACTTT.

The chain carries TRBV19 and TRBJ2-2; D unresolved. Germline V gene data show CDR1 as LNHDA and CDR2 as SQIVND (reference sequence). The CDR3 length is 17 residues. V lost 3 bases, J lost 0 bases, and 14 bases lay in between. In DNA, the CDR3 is TGTGCCAGTAGTATTTTTAGCAGCGATCCGAACACCGGGGAGCTGTTTTTT. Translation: CASSIFSSDPNTGELFF.

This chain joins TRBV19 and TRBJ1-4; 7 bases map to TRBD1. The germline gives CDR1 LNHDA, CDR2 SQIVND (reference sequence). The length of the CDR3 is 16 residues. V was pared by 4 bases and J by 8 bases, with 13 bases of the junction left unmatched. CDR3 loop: CASSTLTQGMGEKLFF. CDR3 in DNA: TGTGCCAGTAGTACGCTGACACAGGGGATGGGAGAAAAACTGTTTTTT.

The CDR3 sequence: CASSIQGWDGYTF. CDR3 in DNA: TGTGCCAGCAGCATCCAGGGATGGGATGGCTACACCTTC. This rearrangement joins TRBV7-9 to TRBJ1-2, with D possibly matching TRBD1 (5 bases). Trimming cost V 5 bases and J 6 bases, with 13 bases left between them. This CDR3 region has 13 residues. Germline values: CDR1 SEHNR, CDR2 FQNEAQ (reference sequence).

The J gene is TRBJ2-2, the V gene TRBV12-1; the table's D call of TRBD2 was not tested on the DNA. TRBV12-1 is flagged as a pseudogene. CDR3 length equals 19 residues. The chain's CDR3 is CASSGPTSGSLCDTGELFF. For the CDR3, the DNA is TGTGCCAGCAGCGGACCGACTAGCGGGAGTCTTTGCGACACCGGGGAGCTGTTTTTT.

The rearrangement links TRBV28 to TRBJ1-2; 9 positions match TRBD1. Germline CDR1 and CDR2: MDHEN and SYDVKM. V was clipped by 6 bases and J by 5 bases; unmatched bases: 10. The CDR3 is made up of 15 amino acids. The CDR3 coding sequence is TGTGCCAGCAGAACCCAACAGGGGGCACATTATGGCTACACCTTC. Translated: CASRTQQGAHYGYTF.

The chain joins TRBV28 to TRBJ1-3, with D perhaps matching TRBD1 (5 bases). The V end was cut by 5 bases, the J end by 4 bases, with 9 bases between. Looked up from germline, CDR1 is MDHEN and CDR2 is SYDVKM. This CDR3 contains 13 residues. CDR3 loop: CASSEDKGNTIYF. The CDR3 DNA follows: TGTGCCAGCAGTGAGGACAAAGGAAACACCATATATTTT.

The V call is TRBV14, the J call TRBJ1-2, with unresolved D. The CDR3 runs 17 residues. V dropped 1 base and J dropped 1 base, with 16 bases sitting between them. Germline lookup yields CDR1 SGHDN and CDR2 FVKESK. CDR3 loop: CASSQVKAADYNYGYTF. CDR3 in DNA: TGTGCCAGCAGCCAAGTTAAGGCGGCAGACTATAACTATGGCTACACCTTC.

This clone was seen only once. CDR3 DNA: TGTGCCAGCAGCGCAAAACCCACAGGGGTCCCTTACAATGAGCAGTTCTTC. This encodes CASSAKPTGVPYNEQFF. The chain carries TRBV7-3 and TRBJ2-1; 7 nucleotides match TRBD1. The ends lost 5 bases at V and 4 bases at J; junction bases unmatched: 14. This CDR3 is built from 17 residues. From germline, CDR1 is SGHTA and CDR2 FQGTGA.

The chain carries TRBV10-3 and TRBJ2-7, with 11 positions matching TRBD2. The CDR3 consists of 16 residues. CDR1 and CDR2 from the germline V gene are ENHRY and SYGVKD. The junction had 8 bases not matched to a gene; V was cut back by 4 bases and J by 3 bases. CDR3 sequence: CAISGAPGLADYEQYF. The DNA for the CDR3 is TGTGCCATCAGTGGGGCACCGGGACTAGCGGACTACGAGCAGTACTTC.

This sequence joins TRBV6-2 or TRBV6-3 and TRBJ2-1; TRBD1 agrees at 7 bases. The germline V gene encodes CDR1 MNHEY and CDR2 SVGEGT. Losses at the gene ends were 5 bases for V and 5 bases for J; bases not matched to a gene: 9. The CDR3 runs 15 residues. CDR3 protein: CASSLAGTVDNEQFF. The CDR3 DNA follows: TGTGCCAGCAGTCTAGCCGGGACAGTCGACAATGAGCAGTTCTTC.